These 32 T cell receptor beta chains were all obtained from the same sample, sequenced in a study of cytomegalovirus exposure and HLA in healthy donors. Both 60 Vbeta primers and 13 Jbeta primers went into the PCR. Data came from immunoSEQ multiplex PCR; TCRdb stores just in-frame clones and leaves some out. The sample records roughly 100,000 clones, roughly 80% being singletons. Sequencing was done on a sample of PBMCs. Receptors were obtained from a man aged 45 to 65 in good health and CMV-seronegative.

This chain connects TRBV11-3 to TRBJ2-1; 14 bases are a match to TRBD2. The CDR3 covers 15 residues. V was clipped by 5 bases and J by 7 bases; unmatched bases: 4. Germline CDR1 and CDR2: SGHNT and YENEEA. CDR3 sequence: CASSLGTSGGNEQFF. CDR3 coding DNA: TGTGCCAGCAGCCTGGGGACTAGCGGGGGTAATGAGCAGTTCTTC.

This chain connects TRBV5-1 to TRBJ2-5; D remains unclear. Trimming took 1 base from V and 4 from J, leaving 11 bases between them. The CDR3 sequence is 14 residues long. Germline loops: CDR1 SGHRS, CDR2 YFSETQ. In DNA form, the CDR3 reads TGCGCCAGCAGCTTGCAGGAAGGAAGAGAGACCCAGTACTTC. Residues: CASSLQEGRETQYF.

CDR3 amino acids: CASTPRRVGTDTQYF. Here the CDR3 DNA reads TGTGCCAGCACCCCTCGGAGGGTCGGCACAGATACGCAGTATTTT. The chain joins TRBV7-2 to TRBJ2-3; D possibly corresponds to TRBD2 (6 bases). Germline V CDR1 and CDR2: SGHTA, FQGNSA. The CDR3 length is 15 residues. The germline V and J ends were trimmed by 7 bases and 1 base, with 15 bases remaining between them. Filled out from reference TRBV7-2 and TRBJ2-3, the complete variable domain reads GAGVSQSPSNKVTEKGKDVELRCDPISGHTALYWYRQSLGQGLEFLIYFQGNSAPDKSGLPSDRFSAERTGGSVSTLTIQRTQQEDSAVYLCASTPRRVGTDTQYFGPGTRLTVL.

This chain connects TRBV18 to TRBJ2-1; 8 bases map to TRBD1. Unmatched junction bases numbered 9, after V lost 3 bases and J lost 5 bases. The CDR3 covers 16 residues. Germline CDR1 reads KGHSH; CDR2 reads LQKENI. The CDR3 protein is CASSPAGQGWDNEQFF. CDR3 DNA sequence: TGTGCCAGCTCACCTGCCGGACAGGGTTGGGACAATGAGCAGTTCTTC.

The rearrangement uses TRBV28 and TRBJ1-2, with D perhaps TRBD1 (5 bases). Trimming removed 7 bases at V and 0 bases at J, with 12 bases between. The CDR3 has 14 amino acids. CDR1 and CDR2 (germline): MDHEN, SYDVKM. The CDR3 protein is CASTGLWTNYGYTF. The DNA for the CDR3 is TGTGCCAGCACAGGGTTGTGGACTAACTATGGCTACACCTTC.

The chain is built from TRBV5-4 and TRBJ1-2, with a weak D call TRBD1 (5 bases). This CDR3 region has 13 residues. The germline V gene encodes CDR1 SGHNT and CDR2 YYREEE (reference sequence). Trimming pared 4 bases from V and 2 bases from J, leaving 9 bases between. The CDR3 reads CASSPDTNYGYTF. CDR3 sequence (DNA): TGTGCCAGCAGCCCGGACACCAACTATGGCTACACCTTC.

The chain combines TRBV5-1 with TRBJ1-5, with D possibly matching TRBD1 (6 bases). The germline gives CDR1 SGHRS, CDR2 YFSETQ. V was trimmed by 4 bases and J by 0 bases, leaving 11 bases between them. CDR3 length equals 15 residues. This CDR3 is CASSIGQHSNQPQHF. The DNA of the CDR3 is TGCGCCAGCAGCATCGGACAGCATAGCAATCAGCCCCAGCATTTT.

In its sample, this clone was seen once. The chain has TRBV19 and TRBJ2-3; 8 nucleotides align to TRBD2. V lost 8 bases, J lost 3 bases, and 4 bases stayed unmatched. Germline V gene lookup returns CDR1 LNHDA and CDR2 SQIVND (reference sequence). This CDR3 has 13 amino acids. The CDR3 protein is CASSAGETDTQYF. The CDR3, as DNA: TGTGCCAGTTCAGCGGGGGAAACAGATACGCAGTATTTT.

The J gene is TRBJ1-6, the V gene TRBV7-2, with D tentatively TRBD1 (6 bases). The CDR3 is 15 amino acids. The ends were cut back, 5 bases at V and 4 bases at J, with 12 bases in the middle. Germline CDR1 reads SGHTA; CDR2 reads FQGNSA. CDR3 amino acids: CASSRWTDYNSPLHF. The CDR3 DNA reads as TGTGCCAGCAGCAGGTGGACAGATTATAATTCACCCCTCCACTTT.

The rearrangement links TRBV6-5 to TRBJ1-2, with D unclear. The germline CDR1 and CDR2 sequences are MNHEY and SVGAGI. The CDR3 covers 13 residues. V lost 6 bases and J lost 6, with 14 bases in between. In DNA, the CDR3 is TGTGCCAGCAGCCCCGCGGCGGGAGATGGCTACACCTTC. Its translation is CASSPAAGDGYTF.

This chain joins TRBV10-3 and TRBJ2-2; TRBD1 aligns across 7 bases. The CDR3 length is 14 residues. Germline CDR1 reads ENHRY; CDR2 reads SYGVKD. The J segment lost 0 bases and the V segment lost 6 bases, leaving 1 base of the junction unmatched. Here the CDR3 reads CAIRQGPNTGELFF. CDR3 bases: TGTGCCATCAGACAGGGGCCGAACACCGGGGAGCTGTTTTTT.

This clone has a handful of counts. In nucleotides, the CDR3 is TGCGCCAGCAGCCAAGTTCTTTCACGCAGGTCAAACACTGAAGCTTTCTTT. Translation: CASSQVLSRRSNTEAFF. The gene calls are TRBV4-1 and TRBJ1-1; unclear D gene. The ends were cut back, 1 base at V and 2 bases at J, with 17 bases in the middle. The CDR3 runs to 17 residues. CDR1 and CDR2 (germline): MGHRA, YSYEKL.

This sequence joins TRBV5-1 and TRBJ2-6; possible D gene TRBD2, 5 bases. The CDR3 totals 17 residues. From germline, CDR1 is SGHRS and CDR2 YFSETQ. Trimming cost V 4 bases and J 1 base, with 15 bases left between them. The CDR3 bases are TGCGCCAGCAGCCTGGACGGACTGGGGTCTGGGGCCAACGTCCTGACTTTC. This gives the protein CASSLDGLGSGANVLTF.

The V gene is TRBV6-5, the J gene TRBJ2-2; no reliable D call. Germline-derived CDR1 and CDR2 are MNHEY and SVGAGI. V was cut by 2 bases and J by 9 bases, with 13 bases left in between. The CDR3 consists of 14 residues. In DNA, the CDR3 is TGTGCCAGCAGTTACAACTTCGAGCTAAGGGAGCTGTTTTTT. This encodes CASSYNFELRELFF.

This clone has a single count. The genes are TRBV10-1 and TRBJ2-3; D gene unclear. CDR3 size: 12 residues. CDR1 and CDR2 from the germline V gene are WNHNN and SYGVQD (reference sequence). V was clipped by 2 bases and J by 4 bases, with 4 bases between them. CDR3 region: CASSERADTQYF. The CDR3 bases are TGCGCCAGCAGTGAGAGAGCAGATACGCAGTATTTT.

The count of this clone is one. The chain joins TRBV7-2 to TRBJ2-1; 10 bases are shared with TRBD2. The CDR3 is 19 residues long. Germline-derived CDR1 and CDR2 are SGHTA and FQGNSA. Unmatched junction bases numbered 11, after V lost 3 bases and J lost 0 bases. CDR3 DNA: TGTGCCAGCAGCTTGCTACTAGCGGGGCTTCTCAGCTCCTACAATGAGCAGTTCTTC. Encoded protein: CASSLLLAGLLSSYNEQFF.

The rearrangement uses TRBV7-9 and TRBJ1-2; 9 bases map to TRBD1. Germline loops: CDR1 SEHNR, CDR2 FQNEAQ (reference sequence). The ends lost 6 bases at V and 4 bases at J; junction bases unmatched: 6. The CDR3 runs 14 residues. The CDR3 here is CASRGDRDVYGYTF. The CDR3 DNA follows: TGTGCCAGCAGGGGGGACAGGGACGTCTATGGCTACACCTTC.

The V gene is TRBV10-3, the J gene TRBJ1-1; 7 bases map to TRBD1. J gave up 6 bases and V 5 bases, and 12 bases lay outside the gene matches. Per the germline V gene, CDR1 is ENHRY and CDR2 is SYGVKD. The CDR3 runs 15 residues. The chain's CDR3 is CAISYHRGSNAEAFF. The CDR3 DNA sequence: TGTGCCATCAGTTACCACAGGGGAAGTAACGCTGAAGCTTTCTTT.

There are a few counts of this clone. The J gene is TRBJ1-5, the V gene TRBV28; TRBD1 agrees at 8 bases. The CDR3 has 19 residues. Germline values: CDR1 MDHEN, CDR2 SYDVKM. The J segment lost 0 bases and the V segment lost 5 bases, leaving 15 bases of the junction unmatched. The chain's CDR3 is CASSPGATGVFYSNQPQHF. The CDR3 DNA follows: TGTGCCAGCAGTCCTGGGGCGACAGGGGTCTTTTATAGCAATCAGCCCCAGCATTTT.

J is TRBJ2-5 and V is TRBV29-1; D remains unclear. The CDR3 extends over 10 amino acids. Looked up from germline, CDR1 is SQVTM and CDR2 is ANQGSEA. With 6 bases removed from V and 4 bases from J, the gap between germline ends came to 6 bases. CDR3 bases: TGCAGCGTCCGGAGAGAGACCCAGTACTTC. Translated: CSVRRETQYF.

J is TRBJ1-2 and V is TRBV6-5; D unclear. Trimming removed 6 bases from V and 7 bases from J, with 21 bases in between. This CDR3 has 15 amino acids. Germline lookup yields CDR1 MNHEY and CDR2 SVGAGI. CDR3 loop: CASSQRWAAVVGYTF. Here the CDR3 DNA reads TGTGCCAGCAGCCAACGGTGGGCAGCAGTTGTTGGCTACACCTTC.

CDR3 bases: TGTGCCAGCAGTGGACAGCCCCCCTATGGCTACACCTTC. It specifies CASSGQPPYGYTF. The chain employs TRBV2 and TRBJ1-2; D might be TRBD1 (5 bases). Trimming removed 4 bases at V and 4 bases at J, with 10 bases between. CDR3 size: 13 residues. The germline CDR1 and CDR2 sequences are SNHLY and FYNNEI.

The chain carries TRBV29-1 and TRBJ1-5, with a possible D match to TRBD1 (5 bases). This CDR3 is 13 amino acids long. CDR1 and CDR2 from the germline V gene are SQVTM and ANQGSEA. Trimming pared 1 base from V and 4 bases from J, leaving 8 bases between. CDR3 amino acids: CSVEGGGNQPQHF. CDR3 sequence (DNA): TGCAGCGTTGAAGGCGGGGGGAATCAGCCCCAGCATTTT.

J is TRBJ1-1 and V is TRBV2, with 7 bases identical to TRBD1. The length of the CDR3 is 11 residues. Germline assignment: CDR1 SNHLY and CDR2 FYNNEI. V shed 5 bases and J 8 bases; nucleotides not matched to a gene: 2. The CDR3 coding sequence is TGTGCCAGCAGTCAGACAGGGGAAGCTTTCTTT. Translation: CASSQTGEAFF.

This clone was picked up a small number of times. This sequence joins TRBV14 and TRBJ1-6, with TRBD1 matching 9 bases. This CDR3 is 18 amino acids long. Germline CDR1 SGHDN, CDR2 FVKESK. J was trimmed by 10 bases and V by 4 bases; bases with no gene match: 17. CDR3 DNA: TGTGCCAGCAGCCTAATTTCCTTCATTGGACAGGGGCACTCACCCCTCCACTTT. As protein: CASSLISFIGQGHSPLHF.

This chain uses TRBV23-1 with TRBJ2-1, with D maybe TRBD1 (5 bases). TRBV23-1 is an open reading frame, and its role is uncertain. This CDR3 has 14 amino acids. Trimming removed 8 bases at V and 1 base at J, with 12 bases between. This CDR3 is CASSKQVSYNEQFF. CDR3 bases: TGCGCCAGCTCAAAACAGGTTTCCTACAATGAGCAGTTCTTC.

This CDR3 is CASSGWDGQINYGYTF. CDR3 in DNA: TGTGCCAGCAGTGGTTGGGACGGACAGATTAACTATGGCTACACCTTC. The rearrangement uses TRBV25-1 and TRBJ1-2, with D maybe TRBD1 (6 bases). The ends were cut back, 4 bases at V and 1 base at J, with 16 bases in the middle. Germline CDR1 and CDR2: MGHDK and SYGVNS. This CDR3 is built from 16 residues.

The gene calls are TRBV19 and TRBJ2-6; the D is unclear. Germline-derived CDR1 and CDR2 are LNHDA and SQIVND (reference sequence). The CDR3 length is 14 residues. Trimming removed 6 bases from V and 0 bases from J, with 6 bases in between. Here the CDR3 DNA reads TGTGCCAGTAGATACATCTCTGGGGCCAACGTCCTGACTTTC. This sequence encodes CASRYISGANVLTF.

This clone was seen more than once but under ten times. The V gene is TRBV19, the J gene TRBJ1-4; D gene unclear. V dropped 5 bases and J dropped 8 bases, with 12 bases sitting between them. The CDR3 spans 13 residues. Germline values: CDR1 LNHDA, CDR2 SQIVND (reference sequence). The CDR3 reads CASSRTLAEKLFF. CDR3 bases: TGTGCCAGTAGTCGGACCCTAGCCGAAAAACTGTTTTTT.

The gene calls are TRBV5-1 and TRBJ1-4; D is undetermined. Germline CDR1 SGHRS, CDR2 YFSETQ. V lost 0 bases and J 1 base, leaving 13 bases between the germline ends. The CDR3 totals 17 residues. The CDR3 sequence is CASSLARGAGTNEKLFF. DNA for the CDR3: TGCGCCAGCAGCTTGGCCCGGGGAGCGGGAACTAATGAAAAACTGTTTTTT.

This rearrangement joins TRBV29-1 to TRBJ2-7; 8 nucleotides match TRBD1. After removal of 6 bases from V and 6 bases from J, the junction contained 4 bases not matched to a gene. In germline, CDR1 is SQVTM, CDR2 ANQGSEA. This CDR3 has 11 residues. CDR3 region: CSVADRGEQYV. The CDR3 nucleotides read TGCAGCGTCGCTGACAGGGGCGAGCAGTACGTC.

J is TRBJ1-2 and V is TRBV18; no definite D call. The germline V and J ends were trimmed by 0 bases and 0 bases, with 8 bases remaining between them. CDR3 size: 15 residues. Germline V gene data show CDR1 as KGHSH and CDR2 as LQKENI. The CDR3 nucleotides read TGTGCCAGCTCACCACCGACTGATCCTAACTATGGCTACACCTTC. Residues: CASSPPTDPNYGYTF. Full variable domain (rest looked up from reference TRBV18 and TRBJ1-2): NAGVMQNPRHLVRRRGQEARLRCSPMKGHSHVYWYRQLPEEGLKFMVYLQKENIIDESGMPKERFSAEFPKEGPSILRIQQVVRGDSAAYFCASSPPTDPNYGYTFGSGTRLTVV.